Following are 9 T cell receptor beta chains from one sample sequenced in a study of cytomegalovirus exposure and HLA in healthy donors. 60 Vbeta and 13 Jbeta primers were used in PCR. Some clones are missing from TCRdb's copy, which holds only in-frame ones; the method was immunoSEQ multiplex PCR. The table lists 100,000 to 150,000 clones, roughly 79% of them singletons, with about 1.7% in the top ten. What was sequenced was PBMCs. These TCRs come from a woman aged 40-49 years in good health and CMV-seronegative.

For the CDR3, the DNA is TGTGCAAGCGTGGAGGGAGCTGGAAACACCATATATTTT. Residues: CASVEGAGNTIYF. This chain joins TRBV28 and TRBJ1-3, with D unclear. The CDR3 covers 13 residues. Per the germline V gene, CDR1 is MDHEN and CDR2 is SYDVKM.

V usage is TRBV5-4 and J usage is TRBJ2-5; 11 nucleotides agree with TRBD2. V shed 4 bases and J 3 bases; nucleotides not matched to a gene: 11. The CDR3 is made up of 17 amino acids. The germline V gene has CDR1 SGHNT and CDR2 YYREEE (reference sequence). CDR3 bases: TGTGCCAGCAGCCCCTCGAGGGGTAGCGGGGGGGAAGAGACCCAGTACTTC. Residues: CASSPSRGSGGEETQYF.

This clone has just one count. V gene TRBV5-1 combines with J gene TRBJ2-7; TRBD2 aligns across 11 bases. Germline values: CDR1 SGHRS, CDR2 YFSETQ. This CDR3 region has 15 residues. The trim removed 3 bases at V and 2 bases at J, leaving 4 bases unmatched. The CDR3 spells CASSWGLADTYEQYF. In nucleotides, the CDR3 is TGCGCCAGCAGCTGGGGACTAGCGGATACCTACGAGCAGTACTTC.

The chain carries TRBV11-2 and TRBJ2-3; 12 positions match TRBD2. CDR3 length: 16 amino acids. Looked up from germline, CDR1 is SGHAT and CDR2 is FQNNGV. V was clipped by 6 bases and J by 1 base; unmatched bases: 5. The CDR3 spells CASRVRLAGGTDTQYF. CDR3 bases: TGTGCCAGCAGAGTGAGACTAGCGGGAGGCACAGATACGCAGTATTTT.

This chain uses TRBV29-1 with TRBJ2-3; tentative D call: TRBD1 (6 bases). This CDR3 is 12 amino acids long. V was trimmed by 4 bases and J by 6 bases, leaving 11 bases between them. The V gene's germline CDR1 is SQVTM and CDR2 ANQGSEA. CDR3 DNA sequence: TGCAGCGTTGTCAGGGGCGGGGATACGCAGTATTTT. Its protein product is CSVVRGGDTQYF.

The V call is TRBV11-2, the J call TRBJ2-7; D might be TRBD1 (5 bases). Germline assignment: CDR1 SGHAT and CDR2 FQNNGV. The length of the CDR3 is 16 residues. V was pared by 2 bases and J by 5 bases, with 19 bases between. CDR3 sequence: CASSLPTGRVSHEQYF. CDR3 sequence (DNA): TGTGCCAGCAGCTTACCCACGGGCAGGGTGAGTCACGAGCAGTACTTC.

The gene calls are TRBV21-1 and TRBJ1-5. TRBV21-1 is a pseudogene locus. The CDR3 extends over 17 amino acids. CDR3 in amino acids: CASPFVGGLGSNQPQHF. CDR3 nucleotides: TGTGCCAGCCCCTTTGTGGGGGGACTGGGCAGCAATCAGCCCCAGCATTTT.

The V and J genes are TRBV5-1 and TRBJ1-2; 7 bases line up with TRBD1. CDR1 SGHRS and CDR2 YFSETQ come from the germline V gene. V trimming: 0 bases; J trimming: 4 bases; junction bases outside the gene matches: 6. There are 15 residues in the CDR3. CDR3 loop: CASSLEGGGGYGYTF. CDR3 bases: TGCGCCAGCAGCTTGGAAGGGGGCGGTGGCTATGGCTACACCTTC.

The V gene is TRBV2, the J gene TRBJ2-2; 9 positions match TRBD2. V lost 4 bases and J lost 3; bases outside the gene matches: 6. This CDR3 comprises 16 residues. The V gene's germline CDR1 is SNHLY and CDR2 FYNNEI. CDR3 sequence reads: CASSAPAGGYTGELFF. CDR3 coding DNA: TGTGCCAGCAGTGCCCCAGCGGGGGGCTACACCGGGGAGCTGTTTTTT.